This T cell receptor (beta chain) is from a study of OX40 agonist ivuxolimab in advanced cancers. CDR3 size: 13 residues. Germline CDR1 reads LNHDA; CDR2 reads SQIVND (reference sequence). Trimming shortened V by 2 bases and J by 1 base, and 3 bases separated the two germline ends. The protocol was immunoSEQ multiplex PCR, while the TCRdb copy is restricted to in-frame clones and leaves out a portion. The data contain about 59,000 clones, about 87% of them seen just once; the ten biggest clones take up 0.3% to 0.4%. This sequence originates from an adult with an advanced solid tumor such as melanoma, head and neck, liver or kidney cancer. The starting material was CD4+ or CD8+ T cells sorted from blood, obtained in a trial of the OX40 agonist ivuxolimab. The rearrangement uses TRBV19 and TRBJ1-5; D ambiguous. The CDR3 protein is CASSIQSNQPQHF. The CDR3 region has the DNA TGTGCCAGTAGTATACAGAGCAATCAGCCCCAGCATTTT.